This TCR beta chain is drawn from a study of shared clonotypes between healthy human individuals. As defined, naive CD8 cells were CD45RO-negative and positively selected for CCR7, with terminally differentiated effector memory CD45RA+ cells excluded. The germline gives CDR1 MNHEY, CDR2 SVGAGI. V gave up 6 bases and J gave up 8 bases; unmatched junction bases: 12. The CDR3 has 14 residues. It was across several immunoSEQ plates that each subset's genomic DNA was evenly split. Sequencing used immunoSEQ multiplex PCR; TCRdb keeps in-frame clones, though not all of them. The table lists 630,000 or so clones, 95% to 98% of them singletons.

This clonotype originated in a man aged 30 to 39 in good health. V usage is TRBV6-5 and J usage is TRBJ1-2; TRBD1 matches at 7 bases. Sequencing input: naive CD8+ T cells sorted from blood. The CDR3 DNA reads TGTGCCAGCAGCCCAAGACAGGGCCCTCGCGGCTACACCTTC. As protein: CASSPRQGPRGYTF.